This T cell receptor (beta chain) was recorded in a study of CD8 T cells in Susac syndrome. Study findings and constraints: Only a relatively small number of individuals were included in the TCR sequencing and HLA analysis.

TCR beta was sequenced from blood CD8+ and CD4+ T cells. In contrast to the negatively isolated CD8+ and CD4+ T cells, TEMRA cells were FACS-enriched. On this clonotype: Its antigen is unidentified.

Trimming removed 2 bases at V and 4 bases at J, with 17 bases between. The CDR3 extends over 17 amino acids. Reverse transcription used about 0.5 to 1 ug RNA and random hexamers. The TCR beta CDR3 was amplified by immunoSEQ multiplex PCR across 54 Vbeta, 13 Jbeta. TCRdb analysed the immunoSEQ multiplex PCR reads with MiXCR anew, one entry per CDR3 protein. The data hold about 150,000 distinct CDR3 sequences, with 95% to 96% observed a single time. The TCR originated in a human donor with multiple sclerosis. V usage is TRBV12-3 or TRBV12-4 and J usage is TRBJ2-2, with D perhaps assigned TRBD1 or TRBD2 (6 bases each). The sequencing input was CD8+ T cells from PBMCs. The CDR3 sequence is CASSLLSGAFGTGELFF. CDR3 DNA sequence: TGTGCCAGCAGTTTACTTTCGGGGGCCTTTGGCACCGGGGAGCTGTTTTTT.